Following are 6 T cell receptor beta chains from one sample sequenced in a study of technical replicates of blood from a handful of donors. Profiled with immunoSEQ multiplex PCR; TCRdb holds only in-frame clones, not every one. Among fewer than 90,000 clones listed, about nine tenths were seen once. Specimen: T cells isolated from PBMCs. The receptors here all came from a human donor in good health.

The chain combines TRBV4-1 with TRBJ1-5; tentative D call: TRBD1 (5 bases). Trimming left V 4 bases short and J 7 bases short, with 14 bases between. Germline values: CDR1 MGHRA, CDR2 YSYEKL. This CDR3 is 14 amino acids long. Here the CDR3 reads CASSPSREGQPQHF. CDR3 nucleotides: TGCGCCAGCAGCCCCTCTAGGGAGGGGCAGCCCCAGCATTTT.

V and J are TRBV7-9 and TRBJ1-4; D perhaps matches TRBD1 (5 bases). Deletions cut 4 bases from V and 5 bases from J, with 17 bases between. There are 16 residues in the CDR3. Germline V CDR1 and CDR2: SEHNR, FQNEAQ (reference sequence). CDR3: CASSSLGGEENEKLFF. The DNA for the CDR3 is TGTGCCAGCAGCTCTCTGGGGGGAGAGGAGAATGAAAAACTGTTTTTT.

This chain links TRBV5-1 with TRBJ2-3; D remains ambiguous. Trimming pared 0 bases from V and 3 bases from J, leaving 8 bases between. The CDR3 is 14 amino acids. Germline values: CDR1 SGHRS, CDR2 YFSETQ. The CDR3 nucleotides read TGCGCCAGCAGCTTGGGGGTAGCAACAGATACGCAGTATTTT. Protein sequence: CASSLGVATDTQYF.

This rearrangement joins TRBV6-5 to TRBJ1-2; TRBD1 matches at 9 bases. CDR3 size: 15 residues. In germline, CDR1 is MNHEY, CDR2 SVGAGI. Germline trimming cut 2 bases from V and 7 bases from J; bases unmatched to any gene: 8. The CDR3 sequence is CASSYGGQGFLGYTF. CDR3 bases: TGTGCCAGCAGTTACGGGGGACAGGGATTCCTTGGCTACACCTTC.

The chain has TRBV19 and TRBJ1-4; no definite D call. Germline V gene lookup returns CDR1 LNHDA and CDR2 SQIVND (reference sequence). V dropped 6 bases and J dropped 5 bases, with 19 bases sitting between them. CDR3 length equals 16 residues. Written as DNA, the CDR3 is TGTGCCAGTAGCTCCCTGGGGAGACTTTTAAATGAAAAACTGTTTTTT. It specifies CASSSLGRLLNEKLFF. Full variable domain (remainder filled in from reference TRBV19 and TRBJ1-4): DGGITQSPKYLFRKEGQNVTLSCEQNLNHDAMYWYRQDPGQGLRLIYYSQIVNDFQKGDIAEGYSVSREKKESFPLTVTSAQKNPTAFYLCASSSLGRLLNEKLFFGSGTQLSVL.

This clone was counted only a few times. The rearrangement links TRBV11-3 to TRBJ1-5; weak D call: TRBD1 (5 bases). The ends were cut back, 5 bases at V and 6 bases at J, with 8 bases in the middle. Germline V gives CDR1 SGHNT, CDR2 YENEEA. The CDR3 is made up of 12 amino acids. In DNA form, the CDR3 reads TGTGCCAGCAGCCTGGGGGGTCAGCCCCAGCATTTT. Amino acid sequence: CASSLGGQPQHF.